This T cell receptor beta chain was found in a study of cytomegalovirus exposure and HLA in healthy donors (dated by TCRdb to 2017 to 2019). Background on the whole study: An earlier analysis of a few hundred of the donors reported over 250 Gb of sequence data and approximately 120 million unique TCR beta sequences obtained from about 170 million T cells. Approximately 310 gigabases of sequencing data and 70 million to 100 million unique TCR sequences made up an early release that covered about 640 HLA-typed donors. Among the roughly 390 genotyped donors, approximately 76% belonged to the genetic ancestry cluster associated with self-reported Caucasian donors. The aim of the study was to test whether cataloging public T cell receptors could identify signatures of past pathogen exposure. The study profiled the T cell repertoires of 666 subjects by immunosequencing and related them to cytomegalovirus serostatus. Besides the first cohort of around 700 subjects, a separate validation cohort made up of 120 different subjects was used. The study combined high-throughput TCR immunosequencing, statistical association of individual TCRs with disease status, and machine learning to predict cytomegalovirus infection status. In a later analysis, previously published TCR beta repertoires from roughly 710 donors were re-analyzed and high-resolution HLA genotyping was added so that TCR occurrence patterns could be studied. Rather than drawing on any new phenotypic data, the later analysis identified candidate immune exposures from TCR beta sequences and the way those sequences occurred across donors. To decide whether each TCR beta V gene segment behaved as functional or pseudogenic, an earlier analysis of 587 of the donors relied on high-throughput TCR beta sequencing. Alongside the repertoire data, information on donor age, sex, ethnicity and CMV serostatus was compiled. Genome-wide SNP genotypes for about 60% of the roughly 700 donors were used in a later genetic analysis, which treated that subset as a discovery cohort. Every repertoire in the discovery cohort had been generated on one and the same sequencing platform. HLA typing included class I and class II loci at four-digit resolution. The number of donors typed differed by locus, with about 629-640 for A, B, C, DRB1 and DQB1, around 560 for DQA1, 600 to 610 for DPA1, and some 470 for DPB1. Because of strong linkage in the cohort, roughly five DR-DQ haplotypes were treated as single units for association and clustering. On average, around 240,000 unique TCR beta nucleotide sequences were sequenced per donor among more than 350 genotyped donors of the cohort, with 15% to 20% of those sequences being non-productive.

Receptors were amplified or captured by the immunoSEQ multiplex PCR assay. For the multiplex PCR, a mixture combining 60 forward primers for TCR Vbeta segments and 13 reverse primers for TCR Jbeta segments was used. A multiplex PCR assay on genomic DNA amplified the CDR3 region of rearranged TCR beta genes. The amplified TCR beta libraries were sequenced on the Illumina HiSeq System as 87-base-pair reads. Regarding the original processing steps: A later analysis counted about 80 million unique TCR beta chains across the 550 to 800 repertoires, and roughly 11 million of these chains were shared by at least two donors. Raw reads were error-corrected and collapsed into unique sequences by a nearest-neighbor algorithm in which closely related sequences were merged to remove PCR and sequencing errors. Alignment of CDR3 sequences to IMGT reference sequences was used to assign V, D and J gene segments. Each retained sequence needed at least a six-nucleotide match to both a V gene segment and a J gene segment. A rearrangement counted as productive if the CDR3 had no stop codons and remained in frame with V and J, and every other rearrangement counted as non-productive. Following IMGT convention, CDR3 was defined as the stretch from the second conserved V-encoded cysteine to the conserved J-encoded phenylalanine. The earlier analysis of approximately 590 of the donors excluded any sequence lacking an unambiguous match to a single V gene segment. In an earlier analysis of roughly 600 of the donors, a V segment was called functional when productive rearrangements were above 56.7%, and segregating when the standard deviation between donors exceeded 5%. A statistical classification framework was developed to diagnose cytomegalovirus status using the catalog of TCR beta chain sequences. In a later analysis, TCR nucleotide sequences were compared against IMGT/GENE-DB human TR gene sequences so that V and J genes could be assigned. A later analysis assigned CDR3 sequences and most-parsimonious VDJ recombination scenarios with the TCRdist pipeline. In a later analysis, every TCR beta chain was defined by the combination of its CDR3 amino acid sequence and its V-gene family, and reads without a unique V-gene family were dropped. In a later analysis, 500 to 650 highly shared, low-generation-probability nucleotide sequences were removed to address suspected cross-contamination and a sequencing artifact. In a later analysis, a clonal expansion index for each public chain was calculated from normalized within-repertoire ranks of inferred template counts. A later analysis computed generation probabilities with a VDJ recombination model fitted to out-of-frame rearrangements, and checked the results against IGoR. In a later analysis, hypergeometric tests were used to score TCR-TCR, TCR-HLA and TCR-CMV co-occurrence, with a repertoire-size bias correction applied to TCR pairs. To estimate false discovery rates, a later analysis permuted the HLA or CMV assignments 20 times. In a later analysis, co-occurring TCRs were grouped with DBSCAN, and TCRdist sequence similarity was added when clustering was performed within HLA-allele-positive subsets. Repertoires with fewer than 30,000 or more than 120,000 public chains, plus five repertoires with anomalous nucleotide sharing, were excluded from co-occurrence clustering. As stored in TCRdb, this immuneACCESS dataset retains in-frame rearrangements with V and J assigned. A fraction of the clones does not appear; measured against another copy, unresolved V genes explain less than half of the discrepancy, and the remainder lacks a known reason. Clone size and the V and J calls come from that table; the DNA yielded D and trimming. In this sample the table shows 150,000 to 200,000 clones, approximately 80% of which occur a single time. Of the sample, 1.2% to 1.5% is held by the ten largest clones.

The germline V gene supplies CDR1 LGHNA and CDR2 YNFKEQ. The trim is 0 bases for V and 8 bases for J, with a gap of 10 bases between the germline ends. The CDR3 goes from the cysteine to the phenylalanine over 13 residues. Solely the CDR3 DNA is kept, with 39 bases framed from the first base. What the authors observed across the whole study: The cohort was sequenced for TCR beta chains only, and without alpha or paired-chain data the features that could be detected were limited. When HLA alleles, especially DR and DQ, strongly co-occurred, attributing TCR associations to individual alleles was difficult. In an earlier analysis of around 600 of the donors, most TCR beta V segments appeared in productive rearrangements about 87% or about 30% of the time, broadly matching IMGT annotations. Specific HLA alleles were associated with roughly 17,000 TCR beta sequences at a false discovery rate of 0.05 in a later analysis. Several of the top co-occurrence clusters appeared to be linked to parvovirus B19, influenza, CMV and Epstein-Barr virus, according to a later analysis. In a later genetic analysis, fewer N-insertions in productive TCRs were reported among donors in an Asian-associated ancestry cluster than the roughly 710-donor mean. HLA typing was unavailable for some donors at each locus, so association tests used only the typed subset. A cluster of highly shared sequence variants was judged likely to be a technical artifact of the sequencing pipeline. Some IMGT-functional V segments, including TRBV6-2 and TRBV6-3, could not be distinguished by the 87-base-pair reads and were therefore excluded. A later analysis found that most CMV-associated TCR beta chains appeared HLA-restricted, with HLA associations seemingly driven largely by CMV exposure. Linkage disequilibrium might explain the correlated functional status among segregating V segments, but an unknown experimental factor could not be excluded. The classifier was reported to diagnose cytomegalovirus status with high specificity and sensitivity in both the original cohort and the validation cohort. In a later genetic analysis, a missense DCLRE1C variant was associated with V-gene and J-gene trimming of TCR beta chains, and the association was replicated in an independent cohort. The earlier analysis of around 600 of the donors excluded seventeen rarely observed V segments, including chromosome 9 orphons, because counts were too low. Sequencing depth was assumed to be roughly uniform across donors in the presence/absence analyses, though that assumption may not hold. A total of fewer than 200 TCR beta chains were listed by the study as associated with cytomegalovirus. A few of the identified cytomegalovirus-associated TCR beta chains were confirmed in vitro to be specific for cytomegalovirus antigens. In a later analysis, HLA-associated TCR beta chains were found to be more clonally expanded and to have lower generation probabilities than equally common non-associated chains. Immune exposure information for the cohort was limited to CMV serostatus. A further reported finding was that TCR beta sequences accurately predicted the HLA-A and HLA-B alleles for most subjects in the first cohort. The authors suggested that the approach could potentially be generalized to other disease states and immunological phenotypes. Most TCR sequences were seen in very few donors, while some public TCRs were found in many individuals. In a later analysis, TCR association rates were found to vary across HLA loci, with the most associated TCRs seen for DRB1 alleles and the fewest for HLA-C alleles.

The cohort was made up of approximately 700 healthy bone marrow donors. At the time of sampling, every cohort member was nominally healthy, though immune exposures that went unrecorded were likely present. The donor tested CMV seropositive, placing the donor among the roughly 300 seropositive members of the cohort. A peripheral blood sample was provided by each donor, and peripheral blood mononuclear cells were used for TCR beta sequencing. Genomic DNA extraction from the blood cell samples was performed with the Qiagen DNeasy Blood Extraction Kit. This clone has a handful of counts. Its antigen is not yet known. No base quality values were provided; no much bigger clone lies one nucleotide off.

Sequenced material: PBMCs. The source of this sequence is a girl aged 10 to 17 in good health and CMV-seropositive. The chain is encoded by TRBV4-2 joined to TRBJ1-2; no D gene call is confident. The CDR3 reads as follows: CASSQDGQRGYTF. In nucleotide form, the sequence is TGTGCCAGCAGCCAAGATGGGCAGAGAGGCTACACCTTC.